This T cell receptor beta chain was captured by sequencing in a study of vaccination and CD4 T cells after COVID-19. General study points: Median SARS-CoV-2-reactive clonotype numbers went up from roughly 21 to 40, but not significantly. The analysis of convalescent patients involved relatively few individuals and lacked early post-infection timepoints.

The CDR3 is 15 amino acids. Germline V CDR1 and CDR2: SEHNR, FQNEAQ (reference sequence). Treatment indicated: approximately 11-day PBMC culture with coronavirus spike peptide pools or control peptides (ViraFEST assay). This clonotype was recorded many times. Its antigen is not known. A junction end diverges from the germline sequence, so it may reflect a read error. Researchers used the Oncomine TCR Beta short-read assay to sequence DNA from cultured CD4+ T cells. TCRdb reprocessed the PCR reads with MiXCR, giving one entry per CDR3 protein. The repertoire has 8,000 or so distinct CDR3 sequences, around 18% of them found once; the top ten carry approximately 22%.

The V call is TRBV7-9, the J call TRBJ2-3; 8 bases align to TRBD1. This receptor was taken from a human donor who had recovered from COVID-19. Material: CD4+ T cells from blood, cultured in vitro, obtained after SARS-CoV-2 vaccination. As DNA, the CDR3 is TGTGCCAGCAGCATAGCATACAGGGGGGAGGATACGCAGTATTTT. Its translation is CASSIAYRGEDTQYF.